This T cell receptor (beta chain) is from a study of cytomegalovirus exposure and HLA in healthy donors. Profiled with immunoSEQ multiplex PCR; TCRdb holds only in-frame clones, not every one. The sample holds 150,000 to 200,000 clones, 95% to 96% seen once. V was clipped by 4 bases and J by 9 bases, with 17 bases between them. From germline, CDR1 is SGHKS and CDR2 YYEKEE (reference sequence). This CDR3 region has 13 residues. V is TRBV5-5 and J is TRBJ2-7; TRBD2 is a possible D gene (6 bases). The sequenced material came from PBMCs. This receptor was identified in a woman aged 18-29 years in good health and CMV-seronegative. The CDR3 is CASSPWGTHGQYF. Written as DNA, the CDR3 is TGTGCCAGCAGCCCCTGGGGGACTCATGGGCAGTACTTC.